Below, 12 T cell receptor beta chains from the same sample are listed, as sequenced in a study of T cells in Graves' hyperthyroidism and ophthalmopathy. The CDR3 regions of TCR beta were amplified from RNA transcripts. HTBI primers were used for first-round RT-PCR of the TCR CDR3. TCRdb reprocessed the multiplex PCR reads via MiXCR and lists one record per CDR3 protein. The data contain 150,000 or so distinct CDR3 sequences, roughly 9.4% of them singletons. Material: blood. Source of these receptors: a woman under 30 with Graves' hyperthyroidism that later progressed to Graves' ophthalmopathy.

Details on this clonotype: Just one base apart from a much larger clone, this may be a read error. This chain links TRBV7-2 with TRBJ1-2; D is perhaps TRBD1 (6 bases). Per the germline V gene, CDR1 is SGHTA and CDR2 is FQGNSA. The CDR3 is 14 residues long. DNA of the CDR3: TGTGCCGGCAGCATCTTGACAGGCTTTCGTGGCTACACCTTC. Translated, it gives CAGSILTGFRGYTF.

This clonotype was counted at least ten times. The chain joins TRBV12-3 or TRBV12-4 to TRBJ1-5; 8 bases are shared with TRBD1. With V trimmed by 6 bases and J by 6 bases, 7 bases remained unmatched. This CDR3 region has 14 residues. Here the CDR3 reads CASSQTGGGQPQHF. In nucleotides, the CDR3 is TGTGCCAGCAGCCAAACAGGGGGAGGTCAGCCCCAGCATTTT.

This clonotype came up a few times. The chain uses TRBV10-2 and TRBJ1-4, with 8 positions matching TRBD1. Germline CDR1 and CDR2: WSHSY and SAAADI. With V trimmed by 6 bases and J by 0 bases, 12 bases remained unmatched. The CDR3 runs 18 residues. Here the CDR3 reads CASSAGTGIYATNEKLFF. Here the CDR3 DNA reads TGCGCCAGCAGCGCCGGGACAGGCATATATGCAACTAATGAAAAACTGTTTTTT.

Turning to this clonotype: This may arise from a read error, as a much more abundant clone is one base away. CDR3 sequence: CAGRGGSGLGRGYTF. Written as DNA, the CDR3 is TGTGCCGGCAGGGGGGGGTCGGGGCTCGGGCGCGGCTACACCTTC. The chain carries TRBV2 and TRBJ1-2, with 7 bases identical to TRBD1. Germline V CDR1 and CDR2: SNHLY, FYNNEI. The CDR3 has 15 residues.

This clonotype was found many times. The rearrangement joins TRBV30 to TRBJ1-1, with D unresolved. Trimming took 1 base from V and 5 from J, leaving 5 bases between them. The length of the CDR3 is 11 residues. Germline V gene data show CDR1 as GTSNPN and CDR2 as SVGIG (reference sequence). CDR3: CAWSDRTEAFF. CDR3 coding DNA: TGTGCCTGGAGTGATCGAACTGAAGCTTTCTTT.

This clonotype appeared many times. The chain combines TRBV30 with TRBJ2-2; D might be TRBD1 (5 bases). V was pared by 5 bases and J by 6 bases, with 7 bases between. This CDR3 comprises 11 residues. Germline lookup yields CDR1 GTSNPN and CDR2 SVGIG (reference sequence). The CDR3, as DNA: TGTGCCTGGGGGGCGTCCGGGGAGCTGTTTTTT. Translating gives CAWGASGELFF.

This clonotype was observed at least ten times. The J gene is TRBJ1-4, the V gene TRBV6-1, with no clear D. CDR1 and CDR2 from the germline V gene are MNHNS and SASEGT. This CDR3 comprises 11 residues. The V and J ends lost 7 bases and 10 bases respectively, with 10 bases between them. The DNA for the CDR3 is TGTGCCAGCACGTACATGGGAAAACTGTTTTTT. Its translation: CASTYMGKLFF.

In its sample, this clonotype was seen many times. This chain links TRBV3-1 with TRBJ1-2; possibly TRBD1 for D (6 bases). Germline CDR1 and CDR2: LGHDT and YNNKEL (reference sequence). V lost 1 base to trimming and J lost 8 bases, with 11 bases between them. The CDR3 is 13 amino acids. CDR3 nucleotide sequence: TGTGCCAGCAGCCAAGCCCGGGGGCTAGGCTACACCTTC. As protein: CASSQARGLGYTF.

The V call is TRBV5-4, the J call TRBJ2-4; weak D call: TRBD2 (5 bases). CDR1 SGHNT and CDR2 YYREEE come from the germline V gene (reference sequence). Trimming pared 0 bases from V and 0 bases from J, leaving 10 bases between. The CDR3 covers 16 residues. The CDR3 bases are TGTGCCAGCAGCTTGGGTGGGGAGACAGCCAAAAACATTCAGTACTTC. Translating it yields CASSLGGETAKNIQYF.

The table lists this clonotype with many counts. The chain is built from TRBV25-1 and TRBJ1-2; the D is unclear. V dropped 6 bases and J dropped 4 bases, with 15 bases sitting between them. The CDR3 runs to 14 residues. From germline, CDR1 is MGHDK and CDR2 SYGVNS. CDR3 loop: CASSAAWDSYGYTF. DNA for the CDR3: TGTGCCAGCAGCGCCGCGTGGGATAGCTATGGCTACACCTTC.

This chain uses TRBV7-9 with TRBJ1-5; D remains ambiguous. There are 14 residues in the CDR3. V lost 2 bases, J lost 5 bases, and 10 bases lay in between. CDR1 is SEHNR, CDR2 FQNEAQ, per germline (reference sequence). The CDR3 here is CASSLNSYDQPQHF. Here the CDR3 DNA reads TGTGCCAGCAGCTTAAACAGTTACGATCAGCCCCAGCATTTT.

This clonotype was picked up many times. The chain recombines TRBV30 with TRBJ1-1, with D possibly matching TRBD1 (5 bases). The CDR3 extends over 12 amino acids. Germline CDR1 is GTSNPN and CDR2 is SVGIG (reference sequence). Trimming stripped 7 bases from V and 1 base from J, with 10 bases between. The DNA for the CDR3 is TGTGCCTCTCGACAGCGGAACACTGAAGCTTTCTTT. Its protein is CASRQRNTEAFF. The variable domain in full, with the rest retrieved from reference TRBV30 and TRBJ1-1, is SQTIHQWPATLVQPVGSPLSLECTVEGTSNPNLYWYRQAAGRGLQLLFYSVGIGQISSEVPQNLSASRPQDRQFILSSKKLLLSDSGFYLCASRQRNTEAFFGQGTRLTVV.